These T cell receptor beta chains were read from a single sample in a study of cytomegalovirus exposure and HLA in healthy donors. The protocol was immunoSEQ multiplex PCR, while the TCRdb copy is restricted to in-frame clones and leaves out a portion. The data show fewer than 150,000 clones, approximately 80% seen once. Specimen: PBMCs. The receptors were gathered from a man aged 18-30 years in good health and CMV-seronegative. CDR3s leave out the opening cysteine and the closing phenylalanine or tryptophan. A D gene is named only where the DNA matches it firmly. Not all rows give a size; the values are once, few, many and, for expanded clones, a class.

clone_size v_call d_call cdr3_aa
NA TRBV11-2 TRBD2 ASSLAAGGGTGELF
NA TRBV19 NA ASSIQILGGERAGELF
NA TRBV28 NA ASSLPGSVKY
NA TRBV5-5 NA ASRDGHSYNSPLH
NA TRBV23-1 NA ASSPSPGVRDTIY
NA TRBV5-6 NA ASSSEGQYGYT
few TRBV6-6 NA ASSWQNTEAF
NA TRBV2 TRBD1 ASIPPGQYNSPLH
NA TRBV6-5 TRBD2 ASRPAGGRGNIQY
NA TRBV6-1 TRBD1 ASTAGTANEKLF
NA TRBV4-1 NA ASSQMRALGAEAF
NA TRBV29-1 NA SVEAGDEKLF
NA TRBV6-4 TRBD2 ASSLRLAAYNEQF
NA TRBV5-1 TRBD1 ASSKRQGNSGNTIY
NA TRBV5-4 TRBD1 ASSFPGQKNTEAF
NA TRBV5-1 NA ASSGPGPPYEQY
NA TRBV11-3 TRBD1 ASSFLTGTASQETQY
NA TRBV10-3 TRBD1 AISDGGTGVKNIQY
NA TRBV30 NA AWSTGEGLSTEAF
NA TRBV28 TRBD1 ASSLHRGGEKLF
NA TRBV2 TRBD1 ASTADRPIDEQY
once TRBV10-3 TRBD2 AISESTAGGLNEQF
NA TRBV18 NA ASSLAPLPYNEQF
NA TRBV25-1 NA ATRGSMSNTEAF
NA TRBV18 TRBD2 ASSPGTSGAYEQY
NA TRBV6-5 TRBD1 ASSYGPGQGLHEQY
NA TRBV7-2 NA ASSQDWSSYNEQF
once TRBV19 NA ASSWGGDSPLH
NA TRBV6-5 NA ASSYSGQGNQPQH
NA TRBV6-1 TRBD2 ASRVGTTLK
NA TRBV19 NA ASSNTGKAF
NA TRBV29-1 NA SVEEGGQPQH
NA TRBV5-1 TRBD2 ASSLLTSGADTQY
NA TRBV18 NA ASSPVLTSSLGYT
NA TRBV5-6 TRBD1 ASSWGTGEGGYT
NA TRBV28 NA ACINPGGKGETQY
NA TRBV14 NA ASSQVAGVPGNTIY
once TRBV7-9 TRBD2 ASSLLAEMPYNEQF
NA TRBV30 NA AWGRSWGANVLT
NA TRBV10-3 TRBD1 AISESDRGRGTGELF
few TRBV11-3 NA ASSFDYGQGYEQY
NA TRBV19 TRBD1 ASSMGTGSSTMNTEAF
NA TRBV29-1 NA SVERGMSDTQY
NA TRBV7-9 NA ASSLVSRGSGYT
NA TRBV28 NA ASSLFLAADTIY
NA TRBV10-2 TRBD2 ASSSLAGGGDTQY
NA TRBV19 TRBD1 ASSHHHRGKGVMDGYT
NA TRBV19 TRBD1 ASSLKGTGGNEKLF